The sequence of this TCR beta chain was determined in a study of graft-versus-host responses after intestinal transplantation. CDR3 length equals 13 residues. Germline V gives CDR1 MRHNA, CDR2 SNTAGT. Trimming shortened V by 3 bases and J by 1 base, and 6 bases separated the two germline ends. The sample holds a few counts of this clone. The data were produced by immunoSEQ multiplex PCR, yet TCRdb's version contains in-frame clones alone and is incomplete. The sample has approximately 89,000 clones; roughly 90% are singletons. The source material was PBMCs, sampled 450 to 480 days after intestinal transplant. The chain recombines TRBV6-4 with TRBJ1-1, with D hard to call. This sequence originates from a human patient who received an intestinal transplant, so some T cells may come from the graft donor. In DNA form, the CDR3 reads TGTGCCAGCAGTGAAAGGGAGAACACTGAAGCTTTCTTT. It codes for CASSERENTEAFF.